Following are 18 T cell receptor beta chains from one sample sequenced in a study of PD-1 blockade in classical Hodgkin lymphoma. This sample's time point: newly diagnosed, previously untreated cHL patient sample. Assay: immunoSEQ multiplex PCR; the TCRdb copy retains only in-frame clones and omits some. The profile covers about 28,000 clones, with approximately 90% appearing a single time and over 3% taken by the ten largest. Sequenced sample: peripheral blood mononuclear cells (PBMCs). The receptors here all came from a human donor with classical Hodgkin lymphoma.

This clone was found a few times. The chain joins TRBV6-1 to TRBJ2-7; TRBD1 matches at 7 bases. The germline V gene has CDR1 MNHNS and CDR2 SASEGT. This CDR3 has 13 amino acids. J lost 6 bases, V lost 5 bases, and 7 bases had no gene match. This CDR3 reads CASSLTGFSEQYF. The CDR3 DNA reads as TGTGCCAGCAGTCTGACAGGGTTTAGCGAGCAGTACTTC.

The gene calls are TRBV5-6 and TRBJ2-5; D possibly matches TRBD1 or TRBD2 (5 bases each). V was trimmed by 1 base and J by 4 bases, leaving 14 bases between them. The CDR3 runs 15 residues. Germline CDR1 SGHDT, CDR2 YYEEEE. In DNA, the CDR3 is TGTGCCAGCAGCTTGAGGTCGGGGCAAGGAGAGACCCAGTACTTC. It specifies CASSLRSGQGETQYF.

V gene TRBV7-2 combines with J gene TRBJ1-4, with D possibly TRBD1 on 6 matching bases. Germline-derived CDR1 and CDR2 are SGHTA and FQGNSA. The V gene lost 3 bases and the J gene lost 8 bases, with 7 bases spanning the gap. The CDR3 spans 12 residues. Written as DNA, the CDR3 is TGTGCCAGCAGCTTTGGGGGCGAAAAACTGTTTTTT. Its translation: CASSFGGEKLFF.

Here the CDR3 reads CASSSLGQGLNEQYF. CDR3 nucleotides: TGTGCCAGCAGTTCCCTGGGACAGGGACTAAACGAGCAGTACTTC. The chain combines TRBV27 with TRBJ2-5; 9 nucleotides align to TRBD1. Matching the DNA end better, TRBJ2-7 makes the J call doubtful. The CDR3 extends over 15 amino acids. Germline loops: CDR1 MNHEY, CDR2 SMNVEV (reference sequence).

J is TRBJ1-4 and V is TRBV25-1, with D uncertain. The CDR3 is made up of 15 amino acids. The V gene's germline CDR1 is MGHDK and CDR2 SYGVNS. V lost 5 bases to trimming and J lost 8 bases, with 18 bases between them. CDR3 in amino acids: CASSRLERSREKLFF. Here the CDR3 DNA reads TGTGCCAGCAGTAGATTAGAGCGGTCGAGGGAAAAACTGTTTTTT.

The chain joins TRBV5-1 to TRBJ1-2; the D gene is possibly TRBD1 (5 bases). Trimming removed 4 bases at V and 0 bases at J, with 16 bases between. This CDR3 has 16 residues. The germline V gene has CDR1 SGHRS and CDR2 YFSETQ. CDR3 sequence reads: CASSPNGAITNYGYTF. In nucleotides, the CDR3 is TGCGCCAGCAGCCCCAACGGGGCAATTACTAACTATGGCTACACCTTC.

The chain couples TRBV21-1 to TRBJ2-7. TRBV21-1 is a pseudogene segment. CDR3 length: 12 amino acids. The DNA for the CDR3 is TGTGCCAGCAGCAGGGTGTCATACGAGCAGTACTTC. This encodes CASSRVSYEQYF.

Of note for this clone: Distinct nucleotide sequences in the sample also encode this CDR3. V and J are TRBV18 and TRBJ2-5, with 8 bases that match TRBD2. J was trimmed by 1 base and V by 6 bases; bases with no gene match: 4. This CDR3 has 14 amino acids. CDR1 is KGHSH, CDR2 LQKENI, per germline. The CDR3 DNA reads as TGTGCCAGCTCGCCGGCGGGGGGCCAAGAGACCCAGTACTTC. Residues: CASSPAGGQETQYF.

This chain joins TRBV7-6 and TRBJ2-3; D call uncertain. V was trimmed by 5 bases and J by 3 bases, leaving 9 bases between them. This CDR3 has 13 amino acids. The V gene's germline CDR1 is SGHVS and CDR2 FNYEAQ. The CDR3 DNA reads TGTGCCAGCAGCATGATCGGTACAGATACGCAGTATTTT. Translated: CASSMIGTDTQYF.

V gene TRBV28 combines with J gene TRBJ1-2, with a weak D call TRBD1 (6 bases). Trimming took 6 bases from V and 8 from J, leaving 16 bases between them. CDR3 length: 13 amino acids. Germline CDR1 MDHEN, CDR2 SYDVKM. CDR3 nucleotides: TGTGCCAGCAGGGTCACAACAGGGTGGGGCTACACCTTC. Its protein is CASRVTTGWGYTF.

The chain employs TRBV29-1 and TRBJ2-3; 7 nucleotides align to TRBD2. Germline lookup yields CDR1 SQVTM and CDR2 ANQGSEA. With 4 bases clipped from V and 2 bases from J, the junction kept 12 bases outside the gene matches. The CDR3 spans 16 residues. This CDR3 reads CSVAPPSGVSTDTQYF. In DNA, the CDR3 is TGCAGCGTTGCTCCCCCTAGCGGAGTCTCCACAGATACGCAGTATTTT.

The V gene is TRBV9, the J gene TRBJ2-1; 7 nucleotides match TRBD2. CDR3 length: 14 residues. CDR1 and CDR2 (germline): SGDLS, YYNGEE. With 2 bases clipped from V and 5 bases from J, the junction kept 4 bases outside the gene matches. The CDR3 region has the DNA TGTGCCAGCAGCGTCACTAGCGCAAACAATGAGCAGTTCTTC. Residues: CASSVTSANNEQFF.

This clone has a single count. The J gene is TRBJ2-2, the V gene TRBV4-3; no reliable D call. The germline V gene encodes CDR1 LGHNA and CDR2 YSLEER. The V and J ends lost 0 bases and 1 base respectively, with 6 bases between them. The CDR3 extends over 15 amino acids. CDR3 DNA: TGCGCCAGCAGCCAAGAGCGAGAGAACACCGGGGAGCTGTTTTTT. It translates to CASSQERENTGELFF.

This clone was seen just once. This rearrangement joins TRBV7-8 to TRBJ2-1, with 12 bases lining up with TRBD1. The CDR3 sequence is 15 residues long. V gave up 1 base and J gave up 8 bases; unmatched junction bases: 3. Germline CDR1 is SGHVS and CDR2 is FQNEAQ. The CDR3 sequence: CASSLVGTGGYEQFF. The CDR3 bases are TGTGCCAGCAGCTTAGTTGGGACAGGGGGCTATGAGCAGTTCTTC.

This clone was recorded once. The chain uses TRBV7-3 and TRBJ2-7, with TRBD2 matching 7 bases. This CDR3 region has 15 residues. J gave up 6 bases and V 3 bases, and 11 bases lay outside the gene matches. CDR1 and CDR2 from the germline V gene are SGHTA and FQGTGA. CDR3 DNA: TGTGCCAGCAGCTTGGGTGTTGCGGGAGTGAGCGAGCAGTACTTC. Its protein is CASSLGVAGVSEQYF. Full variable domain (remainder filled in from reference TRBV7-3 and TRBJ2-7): GAGVSQTPSNKVTEKGKYVELRCDPISGHTALYWYRQSLGQGPEFLIYFQGTGAADDSGLPNDRFFAVRPEGSVSTLKIQRTERGDSAVYLCASSLGVAGVSEQYFGPGTRLTVT.

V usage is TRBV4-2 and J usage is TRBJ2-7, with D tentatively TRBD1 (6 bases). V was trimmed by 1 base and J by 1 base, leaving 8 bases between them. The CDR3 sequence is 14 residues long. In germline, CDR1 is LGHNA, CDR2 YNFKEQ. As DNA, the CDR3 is TGTGCCAGCAGCCAAGGGACAGCTTCCTACGAGCAGTACTTC. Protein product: CASSQGTASYEQYF.

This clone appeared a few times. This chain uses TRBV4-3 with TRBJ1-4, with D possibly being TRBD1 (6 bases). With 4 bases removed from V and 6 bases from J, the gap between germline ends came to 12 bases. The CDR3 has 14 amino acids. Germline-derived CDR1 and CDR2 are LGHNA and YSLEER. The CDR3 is CASSLGHGDEKLFF. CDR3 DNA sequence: TGCGCCAGCAGCCTGGGACATGGGGATGAAAAACTGTTTTTT.

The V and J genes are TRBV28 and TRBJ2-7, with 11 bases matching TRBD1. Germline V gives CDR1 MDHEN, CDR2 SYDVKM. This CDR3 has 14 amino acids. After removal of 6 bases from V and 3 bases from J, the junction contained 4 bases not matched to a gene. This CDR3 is CASRGTGGLYEQYF. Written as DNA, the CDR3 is TGTGCCAGCAGGGGGACAGGGGGGCTCTACGAGCAGTACTTC.